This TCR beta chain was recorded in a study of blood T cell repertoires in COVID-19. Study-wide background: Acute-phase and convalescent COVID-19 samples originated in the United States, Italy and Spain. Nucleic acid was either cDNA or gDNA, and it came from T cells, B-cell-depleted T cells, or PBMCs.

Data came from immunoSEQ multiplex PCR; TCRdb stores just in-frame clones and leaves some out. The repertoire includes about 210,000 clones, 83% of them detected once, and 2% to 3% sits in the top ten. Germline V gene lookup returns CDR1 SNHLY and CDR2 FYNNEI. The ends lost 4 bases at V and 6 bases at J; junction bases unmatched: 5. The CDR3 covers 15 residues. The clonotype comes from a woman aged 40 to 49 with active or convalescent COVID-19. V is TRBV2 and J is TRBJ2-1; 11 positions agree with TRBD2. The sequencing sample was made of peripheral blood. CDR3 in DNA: TGTGCCAGCAGTGTCGGGACTAGCGGCCCCAATGAGCAGTTCTTC. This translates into CASSVGTSGPNEQFF.